The rows below give T cell receptor beta chains drawn from one sample of a study of post-analysis software for immune sequencing data. TCRdb recomputed calls from the PCR reads with MiXCR, one row per CDR3 protein. The sample carries 350,000 to 450,000 distinct CDR3 sequences, roughly 40% recorded once. The sample taken for sequencing was blood. The source is a girl aged 2-10 years with multiple sclerosis. Each CDR3 is given with its conserved first and last residue. The D gene is left open where the match is weak. Where a row states a size, it is once, few, many or the class of an expanded clone; other rows omit it.

J gene,D gene,clone size,V gene,CDR3 DNA,CDR3 protein
TRBJ2-7,TRBD1,NA,TRBV5-1,TGCGCCAGCAGCAAACCGACAGGGTCCTACGAGCAGTACTTC,CASSKPTGSYEQYF
TRBJ1-1,NA,few,TRBV9,TGTGCCAGCAGCGACCCCGCCAACACTGAAGCTTTCTTT,CASSDPANTEAFF
TRBJ1-2,TRBD1,few,TRBV9,TGTGCCAGCAGCTCTCGGGGACAGGGCTCTTCTAACTATGGCTACACCTTC,CASSSRGQGSSNYGYTF
TRBJ2-5,TRBD2,NA,TRBV20-1,TGCAGTGCTAGAGCGGTGGATAGCGGGAGTTGGCAAGAGACCCAGTACTTC,CSARAVDSGSWQETQYF
TRBJ2-1,TRBD2,few,TRBV12-3/TRBV12-4,TGTGCCACCCGTGAATTAGCGGGGGGTAATGAGCAGTTCTTC,CATRELAGGNEQFF
TRBJ2-3,NA,few,TRBV6-6,TGTGCCAGCAGTTACTCAGGGGGAGGTGCCCCAGATACGCAGTATTTT,CASSYSGGGAPDTQYF
TRBJ2-7,NA,NA,TRBV7-2,TGTGCCGGCAGCCTAGAGAGGTCCTACGAGCAGTACTTC,CAGSLERSYEQYF
TRBJ1-5,NA,NA,TRBV20-1,TGCAGTGCTAGAAAATACGGAAGCAATCAGCCCCAGCATTTT,CSARKYGSNQPQHF
TRBJ2-6,TRBD1,few,TRBV7-8,TGTGCCAGCAGCCCTAGCCCCCAGGGGGCGCTTATTACTGGGGCCAACGTCCTGACTTTC,CASSPSPQGALITGANVLTF
TRBJ1-5,TRBD1,NA,TRBV28,TGTGCCAGCACCCGACAGGGGAATCAGCCCCAGCATTTT,CASTRQGNQPQHF
TRBJ1-1,NA,NA,TRBV29-1,TGCAGCGTTGTGGACACTGAAGCTTTCTTT,CSVVDTEAFF
TRBJ1-1,NA,NA,TRBV20-1,TGCAGTGCTAGAGATCTACAGGGCCTGAACACTGAAGCTTTCTTT,CSARDLQGLNTEAFF
TRBJ2-7,TRBD2,once,TRBV19,TGTGCCAGTAGTATGGTTGCGGGAGGTATCCCCGGATTCTACGAGCAGTACTTC,CASSMVAGGIPGFYEQYF
TRBJ2-1,NA,NA,TRBV10-3,TGTGCCATCAGTAGACAGATTTCCCCCAATGAGCAGTTCTTC,CAISRQISPNEQFF
TRBJ2-3,NA,NA,TRBV12-3/TRBV12-4,TGTGCCAGCACAGGGCTCAGCGATACGCAGTATTTT,CASTGLSDTQYF
TRBJ1-1,NA,NA,TRBV25-1,TGTGCCAGCAGTGAAAGAAGGGGCTGGAACACTGAAGCTTTCTTT,CASSERRGWNTEAFF
TRBJ2-4,TRBD1,few,TRBV28,TGTGCCAGCAGTTTACGACAGGGATGGGGGAACATTCAGTACTTC,CASSLRQGWGNIQYF
TRBJ1-5,NA,few,TRBV3-1,TGTGCCAGCAGTGGTGGGGGGGTCGGTCAGCCCCAGCATTTT,CASSGGGVGQPQHF
TRBJ1-1,NA,once,TRBV3-1,TGTGCCAGCAGCCAAGGGGGTTGGAAAACTGAAGCTTTCTTT,CASSQGGWKTEAFF
TRBJ2-3,TRBD2,NA,TRBV20-1,TGCAGTGCGCCAAGCTGGACTAGCGGGAGTAGCACAGATACGCAGTATTTT,CSAPSWTSGSSTDTQYF
TRBJ2-3,TRBD2,few,TRBV12-3/TRBV12-4,TGTGCCAGCAGTCAAGGACTAGCGGTTAGCACAGATACGCAGTATTTT,CASSQGLAVSTDTQYF
TRBJ2-5,TRBD2,few,TRBV7-6,TGTGCCAGCAGCTTAGTCGCCCAGCGGGGGGCCGGGGAGACCCAGTACTTC,CASSLVAQRGAGETQYF
TRBJ1-2,NA,NA,TRBV28,TGTGCCAGCAGACGTACAGGGATTAACTATGGCTACACCTTC,CASRRTGINYGYTF
TRBJ2-7,NA,NA,TRBV7-2,TGTGCCAGCAGCTTAGGTACTTACTCCTACGAGCAGTACTTC,CASSLGTYSYEQYF
TRBJ2-3,NA,NA,TRBV6-1,TGTGCCAGCAGTGAAGAGTGGCAGGGACGAGATACGCAGTATTTT,CASSEEWQGRDTQYF
TRBJ2-3,TRBD2,NA,TRBV11-2,TGTGCCAGCTCAAGACTAGCGGGAGTGAATCCCACAGATACGCAGTATTTT,CASSRLAGVNPTDTQYF
TRBJ2-5,NA,few,TRBV7-2,TGTGCCAGCAGCTTAGAAGACCAGGGGGGGTGGGAGCAGTACTTC,CASSLEDQGGWEQYF
TRBJ2-7,NA,NA,TRBV6-2/TRBV6-3,TGTGCCAGCAGCCAGCTAGCGAGGGAGCAGTACTTC,CASSQLAREQYF
TRBJ1-2,NA,NA,TRBV25-1,TGTGCCAGCAGTGAGTCTCGGACAGTGTATATCGATGGCTACACCTTC,CASSESRTVYIDGYTF
TRBJ2-1,TRBD1,few,TRBV7-9,TGTGCCAGCAGCTACAGGGGTCGACCTAGCTCCTACAATGAGCAGTTCTTC,CASSYRGRPSSYNEQFF
TRBJ2-1,NA,few,TRBV5-1,TGCGCCAGCAGCTTGGGCAGGGTTACCTACAATGAGCAGTTCTTC,CASSLGRVTYNEQFF
TRBJ1-2,NA,few,TRBV27,TGTGCCAGCCGAAGTCGGGGCTCGCGCTATGGCTACACCTTC,CASRSRGSRYGYTF
TRBJ2-7,NA,NA,TRBV20-1,TGCAGTGCTAGTAGGGGTTTCACCTACGAGCAGTACTTC,CSASRGFTYEQYF
TRBJ2-4,NA,few,TRBV7-8,TGTGCCAGCAGCTTAGGCCCCAATGTAGCCAAAAACATTCAGTACTTC,CASSLGPNVAKNIQYF
TRBJ2-1,NA,NA,TRBV7-3,TGTGCCAGCAGCAAGTACTCCCCATACAATGAGCAGTTCTTC,CASSKYSPYNEQFF
TRBJ2-7,NA,NA,TRBV24-1,TGTGCCACCAGTGATTTAGCCGGGGGCCACGAGCAGTACTTC,CATSDLAGGHEQYF
TRBJ2-7,NA,few,TRBV20-1,TGCAGTGCTAGAGATGATTTCTACGAGCAGTACTTC,CSARDDFYEQYF
TRBJ1-1,TRBD1,NA,TRBV7-9,TGTGCCAGCAGCTTAGGGGACAGGGGTTGGACTGAAGCTTTCTTT,CASSLGDRGWTEAFF
TRBJ2-3,TRBD1,NA,TRBV28,TGTGCCAGCAGCCTACAGACAGGGGGAAGTAGGGATACGCAGTATTTT,CASSLQTGGSRDTQYF
TRBJ2-1,NA,NA,TRBV12-3/TRBV12-4,TGTGCCAGCAGTCCGCTGGGCAGCCGAAACGAGCAGTTCTTC,CASSPLGSRNEQFF
TRBJ2-1,TRBD2,NA,TRBV19,TGTGCCAGTAGTATCAGCGGGAACACATACAATGAGCAGTTCTTC,CASSISGNTYNEQFF
TRBJ1-2,NA,few,TRBV12-3/TRBV12-4,TGTGCCAGCAGTTTCCCCCCACAGGGCTTGGATGGCTACACCTTC,CASSFPPQGLDGYTF
TRBJ1-2,NA,NA,TRBV28,TGTGCCAGCAGTCTCCGGGACGGGGAGGGCTACACCTTC,CASSLRDGEGYTF
TRBJ1-2,TRBD1,NA,TRBV6-5,TGTGCCAGCAGTACCCGGGGACAGGTGTTCTATGGCTACACCTTC,CASSTRGQVFYGYTF
TRBJ2-1,TRBD2,NA,TRBV6-6,TGTGCCAGCAGCCCCCACCCGGGAGGGCCTGGTAATGAGCAGTTCTTC,CASSPHPGGPGNEQFF
TRBJ1-5,NA,NA,TRBV15,TGTGCCACCAGCAGAGATGTGAGCAATCAGCCCCAGCATTTT,CATSRDVSNQPQHF
TRBJ1-1,NA,NA,TRBV6-5,TGTGCCAGCAGTTATACAGGGTGGGGCACTGAAGCTTTCTTT,CASSYTGWGTEAFF
TRBJ1-1,NA,few,TRBV6-5,TGTGCCAGCAGTTACCAGGGTCGGGGCACTGAAGCTTTCTTT,CASSYQGRGTEAFF
TRBJ2-5,TRBD2,NA,TRBV6-1,TGTGCCAGCAGTATTCGGGGGGGAAGACCAGAGACCCAGTACTTC,CASSIRGGRPETQYF
TRBJ1-2,NA,NA,TRBV11-2,TGTGCCAGCAGCCAACCTTCTAACTATGGCTACACCTTC,CASSQPSNYGYTF
TRBJ2-5,NA,NA,TRBV9,TGTGCCAGCAGCGCCGCGGCGGGGCAAGAGACCCAGTACTTC,CASSAAAGQETQYF
TRBJ2-6,TRBD1,NA,TRBV4-1,TGCGCCAGCAGCCCCTGGGGACAGTTGCTTTCTGGGGCCAACGTCCTGACTTTC,CASSPWGQLLSGANVLTF
TRBJ2-3,TRBD2,NA,TRBV20-1,TGCAGTGCTAGCGGAGTGGGGGGGTCCGATACGCAGTATTTT,CSASGVGGSDTQYF
TRBJ1-1,NA,NA,TRBV7-2,TGTGCCAGCAGCCCTGGACGGAGCATCTCTGAAGCTTTCTTT,CASSPGRSISEAFF
TRBJ2-5,TRBD2,few,TRBV25-1,TGTGCCAGCACCTCCCTTTCGGGGGAGGGCCCCCAAGAGACCCAGTACTTC,CASTSLSGEGPQETQYF
TRBJ2-1,NA,once,TRBV7-8,TGTGCCAGCAGCGTAGGGACCCAAAACCGATACAATGAGCAGTTCTTC,CASSVGTQNRYNEQFF
TRBJ2-4,NA,NA,TRBV20-1,TGCAGTGCTAGGGAGGGACTAGCCAAAAACATTCAGTACTTC,CSAREGLAKNIQYF
TRBJ2-6,TRBD1,NA,TRBV27,TGTGCCAGCAGTTTAAGGGGGCGAAGCTCTGGGGCCAACGTCCTGACTTTC,CASSLRGRSSGANVLTF
TRBJ2-3,TRBD2,NA,TRBV4-3,TGCGCCAGCAGCCACCATCTAGCGGGCCTCACAGATACGCAGTATTTT,CASSHHLAGLTDTQYF
TRBJ2-5,NA,few,TRBV12-3/TRBV12-4,TGTGCCAGCTTTGGTTGGGACGGAGACCAAGAGACCCAGTACTTC,CASFGWDGDQETQYF